This is a list of T cell receptor beta chains from one sample in a study of cytomegalovirus exposure and HLA in healthy donors. Method: immunoSEQ multiplex PCR; TCRdb's copy keeps in-frame clones and lacks some. The table shows some 98,000 clones, with 80% to 90% occurring only once. Source material: PBMCs. These receptors were taken from a man aged 35 to 55 in good health and CMV-seronegative. CDR3s include the opening cysteine and the closing phenylalanine or tryptophan. D genes are given only for firm matches. Rows give clone size only sometimes, using once, few, many, or a class for an expanded clone.

size	D	length	V	J	DNA	CDR3
NA	NA	15	TRBV7-2	TRBJ2-7	TGTGCCAGCAGCTTAGCGCCGGGAAAAGCCTACGAGCAGTACTTC	CASSLAPGKAYEQYF
NA	TRBD1	14	TRBV5-1	TRBJ2-2	TGCGCCAGCCAAAGAGGGGGCGGCACCGGGGAGCTGTTTTTT	CASQRGGGTGELFF
NA	NA	13	TRBV29-1	TRBJ1-1	TGCAGCGTTGGGGCGGGAGTGGGCACTGAAGCTTTCTTT	CSVGAGVGTEAFF
NA	NA	14	TRBV5-1	TRBJ1-1	TGCGCCAGCAGGTCGGGACTGGAGAACACTGAAGCTTTCTTT	CASRSGLENTEAFF
NA	TRBD1	17	TRBV7-9	TRBJ2-4	TGTTCCAGCAGCTTAGGATGGACAGGACTAGCCAAAAACATTCAGTACTTC	CSSSLGWTGLAKNIQYF
NA	TRBD1	16	TRBV28	TRBJ2-7	TGTGCCAGCAGTGTGGGGCCAGGGGGCTCAAGGGACGAGCAGTACTTC	CASSVGPGGSRDEQYF
NA	NA	15	TRBV5-1	TRBJ2-3	TGCGCCAGCAGCTTGGCCGGCAGGGGCACAGATACGCAGTATTTT	CASSLAGRGTDTQYF
NA	NA	14	TRBV9	TRBJ1-1	TGTGCCAGCAGCGTAGGACAGATGAACACTGAAGCTTTCTTT	CASSVGQMNTEAFF
NA	NA	15	TRBV29-1	TRBJ2-3	TGCAGCGTTGAACGAAACGGGGGGCAGTTCGATACGCAGTATTTT	CSVERNGGQFDTQYF
NA	NA	13	TRBV5-6	TRBJ2-5	TGTGCCAGCAGCCACCGTAAGGGGGAGACCCAGTACTTC	CASSHRKGETQYF
NA	NA	15	TRBV11-2	TRBJ1-4	TGTGCCAGCAGCTTAGATGGGGCTACGAATGAAAAACTGTTTTTT	CASSLDGATNEKLFF
NA	TRBD1	13	TRBV29-1	TRBJ1-1	TGCAGCGTCCAGATGGGGGACAGCACTGAAGCTTTCTTT	CSVQMGDSTEAFF
NA	NA	11	TRBV10-2	TRBJ2-2	TGCGCCAGCAGGGAGGGCGGAGAGCTGTTTTTT	CASREGGELFF
NA	TRBD1	15	TRBV5-1	TRBJ2-1	TGCGCCAGCAGCGTTGGGGGACAGGGGAACAATGAGCAGTTCTTC	CASSVGGQGNNEQFF
NA	NA	15	TRBV11-2	TRBJ1-2	TGTGCCAGCAGCTTAGTCGGTGAGGAAAACTATGGCTACACCTTC	CASSLVGEENYGYTF
NA	NA	14	TRBV27	TRBJ1-1	TGTGCCAGCAGTTGGGGGCGGATGAACACTGAAGCTTTCTTT	CASSWGRMNTEAFF
NA	TRBD2	14	TRBV9	TRBJ2-7	TGTGCCAGCAGCGTCTCTAGCGGGGGATACGAGCAGTACTTC	CASSVSSGGYEQYF
few	NA	11	TRBV2	TRBJ1-1	TGTGCCAGCAGTGACCCAACTGAAGCTTTCTTT	CASSDPTEAFF
NA	NA	17	TRBV18	TRBJ2-7	TGTGCCAGCTCACCAAATATCCGAGGAACAGGCTCCTACGAGCAGTACTTC	CASSPNIRGTGSYEQYF
NA	NA	14	TRBV5-8	TRBJ1-1	TGTGCCAGCAGCTTGGCGACAGTGAACACTGAAGCTTTCTTT	CASSLATVNTEAFF
NA	NA	12	TRBV6-1	TRBJ2-5	TGTGCCAGCAGTGAAGCCCCCAAGACCCAGTACTTC	CASSEAPKTQYF
NA	NA	13	TRBV5-6	TRBJ1-6	TGTGCCAGCAGCTCGATGGGCCCTACACCCCTCCACTTT	CASSSMGPTPLHF
NA	NA	11	TRBV2	TRBJ1-1	TGTGCCAGCAGAGAGTGGACTGAAGCTTTCTTT	CASREWTEAFF
NA	TRBD2	15	TRBV6-1	TRBJ2-7	TGTGCCAGCAGTGGGGGAAGCGGGGGGGCCTACGAGCAGTACTTC	CASSGGSGGAYEQYF
NA	TRBD1	16	TRBV5-1	TRBJ2-7	TGCGCCAGCAGCTTGGGGGCAGGGGGCCCCACCTACGAGCAGTACTTC	CASSLGAGGPTYEQYF
NA	TRBD1	16	TRBV7-2	TRBJ2-3	TGTGCCAGCAGCTTAGCGGGGACAGGGTATCCAGATACGCAGTATTTT	CASSLAGTGYPDTQYF
NA	TRBD1	13	TRBV7-2	TRBJ2-3	TGTGCCAGCAGCCTGGACAGGTTTGATACGCAGTATTTT	CASSLDRFDTQYF
NA	TRBD1	16	TRBV28	TRBJ1-2	TGTGCCAGCAGTCCCACCCGGACAGGGGCCGGGTATGGCTACACCTTC	CASSPTRTGAGYGYTF
NA	NA	14	TRBV6-1	TRBJ1-5	TGTGCCAGCAGTGAAGCAGTAGTCAATCAGCCCCAGCATTTT	CASSEAVVNQPQHF
NA	NA	12	TRBV7-3	TRBJ2-5	TGTGCCAGCAGCTTAATTGCGGGGACCCAGTACTTC	CASSLIAGTQYF
NA	NA	14	TRBV7-9	TRBJ1-2	TGTTCCAGCAGCTTATCGAGGGTCGACTATGGCTACACCTTC	CSSSLSRVDYGYTF
NA	NA	15	TRBV4-2	TRBJ2-2	TGTGCCAGCAGCCCACAGGGTGTGGACACCGGGGAGCTGTTTTTT	CASSPQGVDTGELFF
NA	NA	16	TRBV5-5	TRBJ1-1	TGTGCCAGCAGCTTGGAACCAGGAATCATGAACACTGAAGCTTTCTTT	CASSLEPGIMNTEAFF
NA	NA	12	TRBV28	TRBJ1-1	TGTGCCAGCAGTTCTTATAGCGAAGGAGCTTTCTTT	CASSSYSEGAFF
NA	NA	14	TRBV18	TRBJ2-1	TGTGCCAGCTCACCCAAGCGGAACTACAATGAGCAGTTCTTC	CASSPKRNYNEQFF
NA	NA	17	TRBV5-1	TRBJ2-1	TGCGCCAGCAGCTTGGCTCCGGGGGGCGCATCCTACAATGAGCAGTTCTTC	CASSLAPGGASYNEQFF
once	NA	17	TRBV7-5	TRBJ2-2	TGTGTCAGAAGCTTAGTGTTTCCTAGTCCTTACGCCGGGGAGCTGTTTTTT	CVRSLVFPSPYAGELFF
NA	TRBD1	14	TRBV6-1	TRBJ2-3	TGTGCCAGCAGCAGGACAGGGTTGGCAGATACGCAGTATTTT	CASSRTGLADTQYF
NA	TRBD1	15	TRBV7-9	TRBJ1-2	TGTGCCAGCAGCGCTGGGACAGCTGGAGTCTATGGCTACACCTTC	CASSAGTAGVYGYTF
NA	TRBD1	15	TRBV28	TRBJ2-2	TGTGCCAGCAGTGGAGGACAGGTTCAGCCGGGGGAGCTGTTTTTT	CASSGGQVQPGELFF
NA	NA	15	TRBV6-1	TRBJ2-2	TGTGCCAGCACCCCCGCCAGGGGACACACCGGGGAGCTGTTTTTT	CASTPARGHTGELFF
NA	TRBD1	14	TRBV6-8	TRBJ2-7	TGTGCCAGCAAATTACGTGAGGGGGCTTACGAGCAGTACTTC	CASKLREGAYEQYF
few	TRBD1	15	TRBV29-1	TRBJ1-2	TGCAGCGTTGACGGGGACAGGCCAGCTAACTATGGCTACACCTTC	CSVDGDRPANYGYTF
NA	NA	14	TRBV18	TRBJ2-5	TGTGCCAGCTCACCACTGCGGGGTGGAGAGACCCAGTACTTC	CASSPLRGGETQYF
once	TRBD1	15	TRBV6-6	TRBJ2-1	TGTGCCAGCTCGGGCGGGACAGGGGTCTCCAATGAGCAGTTCTTC	CASSGGTGVSNEQFF
NA	TRBD1	14	TRBV27	TRBJ2-7	TGTGCCAGCAGTCCACAGGACAGGTTCCACGAGCAGTACTTC	CASSPQDRFHEQYF
NA	NA	16	TRBV6-5	TRBJ1-3	TGTGCCAGCAGTTACTCGCGACTGAGCTCTGGAAACACCATATATTTT	CASSYSRLSSGNTIYF
NA	NA	14	TRBV7-2	TRBJ1-3	TGTGCCAGCAGCTTAGCGTGGGCCTGGAACACCATATATTTT	CASSLAWAWNTIYF
once	TRBD1	15	TRBV2	TRBJ2-1	TGTGCCAGCAGTCAGGCCGACAGGGGGGGAAATGAGCAGTTCTTC	CASSQADRGGNEQFF
once	NA	16	TRBV21-1	TRBJ1-6	TGTGCCAGCAGCTGCCCGGAGGACAGGGTCTTTTCACCCCTCCACTTT	CASSCPEDRVFSPLHF
NA	NA	16	TRBV9	TRBJ2-3	TGTGCCAGCAGCGTAGCGCTAGGGGGGGCTACAGATACGCAGTATTTT	CASSVALGGATDTQYF
few	TRBD1	14	TRBV5-4	TRBJ1-2	TGTGCCAGCAGCTTGGTTGGGACAGGGGACGGCTACACCTTC	CASSLVGTGDGYTF
few	NA	18	TRBV5-1	TRBJ1-2	TGCGCCAGCAGCTTGGGGGCGGACGGGAAGAGAGCTAACTATGGCTACACCTTC	CASSLGADGKRANYGYTF
NA	NA	12	TRBV29-1	TRBJ1-4	TGCAGCGTCCAGGGGATTAATGAAAAACTGTTTTTT	CSVQGINEKLFF
few	NA	14	TRBV6-5	TRBJ2-5	TGTGCCAGCAAACCTTCGGACAGACAAGAGACCCAGTACTTC	CASKPSDRQETQYF
NA	NA	14	TRBV27	TRBJ2-5	TGTGCCAGCAGTTTATCGACAGTACAAGAGACCCAGTACTTC	CASSLSTVQETQYF
NA	TRBD2	16	TRBV2	TRBJ2-7	TGTGCCAGCAGTCGAGCGGGACTAGCGATCTCCTACGAGCAGTACTTC	CASSRAGLAISYEQYF